The clone carrying this T cell receptor (beta chain) has just a few counts. Its antigen is unknown. TCRdb reprocessed the RT-PCR reads via MiXCR and lists one record per CDR3 protein. The sample shows under 200,000 distinct CDR3 sequences, roughly 12% of them seen only once. This specimen comes from a study of response to subunit inactivated influenza vaccine. Study results and limitations: The authors put forward the suggestion that each seasonal influenza vaccination may bring in only a limited number of new T cells.

Germline CDR1 and CDR2: MNHEY and SMNVEV (reference sequence). Between the trimmed V and J ends, which lost 3 bases and 5 bases, there was a span of 16 bases. The CDR3 runs 15 residues. The sample also formed part of further work on T cells expressing NK-cell markers. Per that paper: cDNA encoding TCR beta was synthesized via 5'RACE template switching incorporating UMIs. Sorting was limited to alpha-beta TCR-expressing T cells with an anti-gamma-delta TCR antibody in several experiments. Each of over 5 donors carried dominant NKG2C+ clonotypes accounting for about 1.0-7.0% of CD8+ T cells. Once again these clonotypes came out on top in the CD3+CD56-NKG2C+ fraction of several donors.

The chain has TRBV27 and TRBJ2-5, with D tentatively TRBD2 (7 bases). The source material was CD8+ T cells sorted from PBMCs, sampled about 11 days after vaccination. The source is a man aged 50 to 59 who received an inactivated influenza vaccine. This chain's CDR3 is CASSFIGGGIETQYF. The CDR3 coding sequence is TGTGCCAGCAGTTTTATAGGGGGGGGGATTGAGACCCAGTACTTC.